This T cell receptor beta chain is from a study of read filtering for tumor transcriptome and immune sequencing. Across the study: By R-ISS, stages I, II and III held 8, 16 and 7 patients. Transcriptome libraries were built from DNase-treated RNA. Points from the study as a whole: The sorted CD138-negative fraction was a mixed bone marrow immune population, not purified T cells.

Germline assignment: CDR1 SGHTA and CDR2 FQGNSA. V was pared by 5 bases and J by 8 bases, with 13 bases between. The CDR3 consists of 13 residues. On this clonotype: Its antigen is unknown.

The library was built from roughly 400 ng RNA with molecular barcoded adaptors for alpha/delta and beta/gamma chains. Via MiXCR, TCRdb re-called the reads, giving one row per CDR3 protein. The table records 100,000 to 150,000 distinct CDR3 sequences, approximately 13% of them present only once. This clonotype originated in a donor over 35 with multiple myeloma. The chain couples TRBV7-2 to TRBJ2-1; D uncertain. The sample taken for sequencing was a population of CD138-negative cells sorted from bone marrow. Written as DNA, the CDR3 is TGTGCCAGCAGCCCCCGCGCCGTTGATGAGCAGTTCTTC. Residues: CASSPRAVDEQFF.